A selection of T cell receptor beta chains follows, all from one sample in a study of control samples from healthy donors and cancer patients. Libraries were prepared by immunoSEQ multiplex PCR; TCRdb keeps only in-frame clonotypes and omits some of them. The profile shows about 120,000 clones, roughly 95% of them singletons. Specimen: blood. Every receptor here comes from a man aged 25 to 40 in good health. Both conserved end residues are part of each CDR3. D genes are given only for firm matches.

CASRLTAYNTEAFF | TRBV2 | NA
CASSLTVSYEQYF | TRBV5-1 | NA
CASSYQSGVWDQETQYF | TRBV6-2/TRBV6-3 | NA
CASQRNTEAFF | TRBV5-4 | NA
CATSDLPTGGKLANYGYTF | TRBV24-1 | TRBD1
CASSVGGRGSSAYNEQFF | TRBV9 | TRBD1
CASRKGTGRNQPQHF | TRBV2 | TRBD1
CASSLSGGAQTQYF | TRBV7-2 | TRBD2
CASSPNPGQGNTEAFF | TRBV11-3 | TRBD1
CALRQGNSPLHF | TRBV6-5 | TRBD1
CATSELAGGPQFF | TRBV15 | TRBD2
CASSPRQGQSTDTQYF | TRBV3-1/TRBV3-2 | TRBD1
CASSLAGQHFDGYTF | TRBV7-9 | NA
CATSRTSGGRVETQYF | TRBV24-1 | TRBD2
CSASWGAEAFF | TRBV20-1 | NA
CASSPLGAGLAGGQETQYF | TRBV6-6 | TRBD2
CASSLSDRVPYEQYF | TRBV27 | TRBD1
CASSLEGKQYF | TRBV6-6 | NA
CASGWGQGAFEQFF | TRBV12-5 | TRBD1
CASSSQGWGQPQHF | TRBV6-2/TRBV6-3 | NA
CASSYSRSGNEKLFF | TRBV6-6 | NA
CATRSGQASADTQYF | TRBV24-1 | TRBD1
CASSLVSGTEAFF | TRBV5-1 | NA
CASSFRTGSGMNTEAFF | TRBV28 | NA
CASRETGYPPLHF | TRBV2 | TRBD1
CASLKLEDQNYEQYF | TRBV7-9 | NA